This TCR beta chain was sequenced for a study of beta chain features in type 1 diabetes. Study outcomes and limitations: Type 1 diabetes patients had TCRB CDR3s that were shorter (moderately but significantly so) in all four CD4+ subsets. At VDJ recombination sites, type 1 diabetes patients had fewer insertions and more deleted nucleotides.

The V gene lost 0 bases and the J gene lost 0 bases, with 15 bases spanning the gap. The CDR3 length is 19 residues. Germline CDR1 and CDR2: SGHDN and FVKESK. Every bit of the isolated RNA underwent reverse transcription, so sequencing read expressed TCRB transcripts. Libraries were prepared by immunoSEQ multiplex PCR; TCRdb keeps only in-frame clonotypes and omits some of them. The sample lists 600,000 to 750,000 clones; approximately 13% were seen once. On this clone: Its specificity is not known.

The sample taken for sequencing was naive CD4+ T cells from blood. The origin of this receptor is a man between 25 and 39 years old with type 1 diabetes. This sequence joins TRBV14 and TRBJ2-6, with D possibly matching TRBD1 (6 bases). The CDR3 sequence: CASSQDDWGHSSGANVLTF. The DNA of the CDR3 is TGTGCCAGCAGCCAAGATGACTGGGGACACAGCTCTGGGGCCAACGTCCTGACTTTC.